The 11 T cell receptor beta chains listed next were all sequenced from one sample in a study of blood T cell repertoires in COVID-19. Method: immunoSEQ multiplex PCR; TCRdb's copy keeps in-frame clones and lacks some. This sample has about 46,000 clones, with approximately 87% found just once. The material sequenced was peripheral blood. The source of these receptors is a human donor in a cohort sampled during active COVID-19.

A single count supports this clone. This chain links TRBV6-5 with TRBJ1-2; D is perhaps TRBD1 (6 bases). The CDR3 loop spans 14 amino acids. Germline V gives CDR1 MNHEY, CDR2 SVGAGI. The V and J ends lost 5 bases and 3 bases respectively, with 13 bases between them. CDR3 sequence reads: CASSIWAGDYGYTF. The CDR3 nucleotides are TGTGCCAGCAGTATATGGGCAGGGGACTATGGCTACACCTTC.

The gene calls are TRBV5-1 and TRBJ2-5; D remains unclear. The germline V gene has CDR1 SGHRS and CDR2 YFSETQ. CDR3 length: 14 amino acids. The germline V and J ends were trimmed by 0 bases and 1 base, with 7 bases remaining between them. The CDR3 protein is CASSLGYPQETQYF. For the CDR3, the DNA is TGCGCCAGCAGCTTGGGCTATCCCCAAGAGACCCAGTACTTC.

The chain joins TRBV2 to TRBJ2-1, with no clear D. In germline, CDR1 is SNHLY, CDR2 FYNNEI. The length of the CDR3 is 13 residues. Trimming took 6 bases from V and 7 from J, leaving 13 bases between them. The CDR3 coding sequence is TGTGCCAGCAGCCCCTGGGCAGATAATGAGCAGTTCTTC. It translates to CASSPWADNEQFF.

The rearrangement links TRBV24-1 to TRBJ2-7; weak D call: TRBD2 (6 bases). Trimming removed 4 bases at V and 3 bases at J, with 9 bases between. CDR3 size: 13 residues. CDR1 and CDR2 from the germline V gene are KGHDR and SFDVKD. The CDR3 region has the DNA TGTGCCACCAGTGAATCCGGGGGCTACGAGCAGTACTTC. Its protein is CATSESGGYEQYF.

V gene TRBV27 combines with J gene TRBJ2-3; tentative D call: TRBD1 (5 bases). CDR1 is MNHEY, CDR2 SMNVEV, per germline (reference sequence). Trimming pared 2 bases from V and 6 bases from J, leaving 9 bases between. The CDR3 covers 13 residues. The CDR3 region is CASSLRSGDTQYF. As DNA, the CDR3 is TGTGCCAGCAGTTTACGTTCAGGGGATACGCAGTATTTT.

The chain links TRBV7-3 to TRBJ2-5, with a weak D call TRBD2 (6 bases). In germline, CDR1 is SGHTA, CDR2 FQGTGA. Trimming cost V 0 bases and J 0 bases, with 8 bases left between them. The CDR3 is 15 amino acids. As DNA, the CDR3 is TGTGCCAGCAGCTTAACGGGGGGTTACCAAGAGACCCAGTACTTC. Its protein is CASSLTGGYQETQYF.

V gene TRBV7-9 combines with J gene TRBJ2-5, with 14 bases lining up with TRBD2. The CDR3 contains 15 residues. J gave up 5 bases and V 5 bases, and 4 bases lay outside the gene matches. Germline V gene sequence: CDR1 SEHNR, CDR2 FQNEAQ (reference sequence). The CDR3 coding sequence is TGTGCCAGCAGCCCCGGACTAGCGGGGGGCGAGACCCAGTACTTC. Protein product: CASSPGLAGGETQYF.

This clone occurred once. The chain combines TRBV27 with TRBJ2-1; 8 bases map to TRBD1. CDR3 length: 15 residues. V dropped 4 bases and J dropped 3; count of bases not matched to a gene: 5. Germline-derived CDR1 and CDR2 are MNHEY and SMNVEV (reference sequence). The CDR3 coding sequence is TGTGCCAGCAGTTACGGACAGGGAGGCTACAATGAGCAGTTCTTC. Translated, it gives CASSYGQGGYNEQFF.

The rearrangement joins TRBV27 to TRBJ1-1; D unresolved. The CDR3 consists of 13 residues. Per germline, CDR1 MNHEY and CDR2 SMNVEV (reference sequence). V lost 6 bases and J 1 base, leaving 9 bases between the germline ends. CDR3 sequence: CASSWGENTEAFF. The CDR3, as DNA: TGTGCCAGCAGCTGGGGAGAGAACACTGAAGCTTTCTTT.

The genes are TRBV3-1 (or the pseudogene TRBV3-2) and TRBJ2-3, with a weak D call TRBD2 (6 bases). CDR1 and CDR2 from the germline V gene are LGHDT and YNNKEL (reference sequence). Trimming took 4 bases from V and 4 from J, leaving 18 bases between them. The length of the CDR3 is 16 residues. DNA for the CDR3: TGTGCCAGCAGCCCCTTGCCCGCGGGAACGGCAGATACGCAGTATTTT. Translating it yields CASSPLPAGTADTQYF.

This sequence joins TRBV23-1 and TRBJ1-5, with TRBD1 as a possible D gene (6 bases). TRBV23-1 is reported as an ORF; its role is uncertain. The V end was cut by 6 bases, the J end by 0 bases, with 12 bases between. The CDR3 contains 15 residues. The CDR3 is CASSHRVGSNQPQHF. CDR3 DNA sequence: TGCGCCAGCAGCCACAGGGTGGGTAGCAATCAGCCCCAGCATTTT.